Described below is a single T cell receptor beta chain sequence and its context. A junction end diverges from the germline sequence, so it may reflect a read error. A primer in the constant region served to generate TCR beta cDNA from roughly 450 ng of total RNA. For TCR beta, libraries were produced by three nested multiplex PCR rounds using slightly modified ARM-PCR. Each CDR3 protein is one row after TCRdb ran MiXCR on the multiplex PCR reads. The top ten hold roughly 9% of the sample, which has about 320,000 distinct CDR3 sequences, 50% to 70% seen once. The source of the sample is a study of tumor-infiltrating lymphocytes in primary liver carcinoma. Unsorted whole blood yielded blood RNA, and germline DNA was extracted as well. Sequenced input: peripheral blood. The origin of this receptor is a man aged 35-49 years with primary liver carcinoma and hepatitis B virus infection.

CDR3 nucleotides: TGTGCCAGCAGCCCTGAGGACAGGGGACGCTATGGCCACACCTTC. Translating gives CASSPEDRGRYGHTF. The chain carries TRBV7-9 and TRBJ1-2; TRBD1 aligns across 9 bases. There are 15 residues in the CDR3. Germline lookup yields CDR1 SEHNR and CDR2 FQNEAQ (reference sequence).